What follows is one T cell receptor (beta chain) and its context. Its antigen is still unknown. This sample is part of a study of cytomegalovirus exposure and HLA in healthy donors. General study results and limits: In a later analysis, HLA-associated TCR beta chains were more clonally expanded than equally common others. A list of approximately 160 TCR beta chains associated with cytomegalovirus was given.

The PCR used 60 Vbeta and 13 Jbeta primers. TCRdb keeps only in-frame clones here, not all; method: immunoSEQ multiplex PCR. The table lists approximately 130,000 clones. The sequence derives from an older woman in good health and CMV-seronegative. Sequenced input: PBMCs.

CDR3 in DNA: TGCGCCAGCAGCTTGTCGGGGAATAGCAATCAGCCCCAGCATTTT. The encoded protein is CASSLSGNSNQPQHF. V is TRBV5-1 and J is TRBJ1-5; no clear D. The CDR3 has 15 amino acids. The germline V and J ends were trimmed by 1 base and 0 bases, with 8 bases remaining between them. CDR1 is SGHRS, CDR2 YFSETQ, per germline.